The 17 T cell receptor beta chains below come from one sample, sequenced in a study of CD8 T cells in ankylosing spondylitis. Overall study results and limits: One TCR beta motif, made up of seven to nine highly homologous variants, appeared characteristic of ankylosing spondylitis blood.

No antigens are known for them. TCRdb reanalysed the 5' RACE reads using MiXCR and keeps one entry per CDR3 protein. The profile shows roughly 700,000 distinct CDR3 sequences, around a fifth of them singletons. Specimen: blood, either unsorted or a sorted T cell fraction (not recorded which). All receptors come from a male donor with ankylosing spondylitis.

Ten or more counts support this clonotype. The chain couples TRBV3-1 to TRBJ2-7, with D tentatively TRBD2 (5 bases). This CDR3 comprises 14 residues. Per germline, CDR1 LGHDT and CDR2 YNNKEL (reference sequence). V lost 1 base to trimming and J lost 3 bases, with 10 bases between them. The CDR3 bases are TGTGCCAGCAGCCAAGGTGACGGGGTCTACGAGCAGTACTTC. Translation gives CASSQGDGVYEQYF.

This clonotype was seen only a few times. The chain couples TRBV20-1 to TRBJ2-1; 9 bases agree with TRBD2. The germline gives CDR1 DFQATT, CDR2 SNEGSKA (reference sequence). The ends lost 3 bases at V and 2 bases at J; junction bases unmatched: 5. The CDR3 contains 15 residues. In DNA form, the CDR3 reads TGCAGTGCTAGGTGGGCGGGAGGGACCTACAATGAGCAGTTCTTC. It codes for CSARWAGGTYNEQFF.

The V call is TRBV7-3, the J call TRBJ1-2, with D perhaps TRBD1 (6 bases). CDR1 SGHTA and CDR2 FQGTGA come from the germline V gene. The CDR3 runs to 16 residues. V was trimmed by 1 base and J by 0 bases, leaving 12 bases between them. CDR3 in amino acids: CASSLRGAGTNYGYTF. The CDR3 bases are TGTGCCAGCAGCTTAAGGGGGGCGGGGACTAACTATGGCTACACCTTC.

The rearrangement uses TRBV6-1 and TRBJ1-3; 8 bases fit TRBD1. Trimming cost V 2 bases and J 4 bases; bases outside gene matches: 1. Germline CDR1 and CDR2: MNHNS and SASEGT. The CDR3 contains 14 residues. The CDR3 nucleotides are TGTGCCAGCAGTGAACCAGGGGGCGGAAACACCATATATTTT. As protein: CASSEPGGGNTIYF.

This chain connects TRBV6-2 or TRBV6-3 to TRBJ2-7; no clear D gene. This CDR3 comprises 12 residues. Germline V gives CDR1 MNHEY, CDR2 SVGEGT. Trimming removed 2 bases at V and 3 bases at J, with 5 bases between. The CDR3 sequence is CASSYALYEQYF. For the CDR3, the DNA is TGTGCCAGCAGTTACGCCCTCTACGAGCAGTACTTC.

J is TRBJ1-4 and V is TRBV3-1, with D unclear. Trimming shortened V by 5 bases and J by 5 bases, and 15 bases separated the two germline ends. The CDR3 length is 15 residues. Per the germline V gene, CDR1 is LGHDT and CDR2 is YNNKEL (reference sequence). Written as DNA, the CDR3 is TGTGCCAGCAGCGGCAGTCGACCGGGGAATGAAAAACTGTTTTTT. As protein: CASSGSRPGNEKLFF. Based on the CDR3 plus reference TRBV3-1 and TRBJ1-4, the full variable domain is DTAVSQTPKYLVTQMGNDKSIKCEQNLGHDTMYWYKQDSKKFLKIMFSYNNKELIINETVPNRFSPKSPDKAHLNLHINSLELGDSAVYFCASSGSRPGNEKLFFGSGTQLSVL.

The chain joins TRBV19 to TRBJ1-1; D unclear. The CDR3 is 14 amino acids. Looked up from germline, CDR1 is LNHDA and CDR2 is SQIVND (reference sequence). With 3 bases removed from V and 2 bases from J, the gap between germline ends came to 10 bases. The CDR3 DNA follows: TGTGCCAGTAGTATTGGGCAGTCCAACACTGAAGCTTTCTTT. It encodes CASSIGQSNTEAFF.

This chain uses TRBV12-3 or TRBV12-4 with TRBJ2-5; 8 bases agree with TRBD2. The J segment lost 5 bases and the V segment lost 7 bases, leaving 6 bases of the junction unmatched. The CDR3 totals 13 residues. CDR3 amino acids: CASTQGLGETQYF. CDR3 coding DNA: TGTGCCAGCACCCAGGGACTAGGGGAGACCCAGTACTTC.

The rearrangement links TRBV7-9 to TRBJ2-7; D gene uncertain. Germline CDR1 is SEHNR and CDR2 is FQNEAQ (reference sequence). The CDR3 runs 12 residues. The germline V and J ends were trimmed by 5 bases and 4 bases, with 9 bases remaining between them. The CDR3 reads CASSTEDYEQYF. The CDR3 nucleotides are TGTGCCAGCAGCACAGAGGATTACGAGCAGTACTTC.

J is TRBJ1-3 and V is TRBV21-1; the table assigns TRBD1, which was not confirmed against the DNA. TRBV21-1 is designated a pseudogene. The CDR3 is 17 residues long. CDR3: CASSPRDRGWSGNTIYF. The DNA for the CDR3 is TGTGCCAGCAGCCCCCGGGACAGGGGCTGGTCTGGAAACACCATATATTTT.

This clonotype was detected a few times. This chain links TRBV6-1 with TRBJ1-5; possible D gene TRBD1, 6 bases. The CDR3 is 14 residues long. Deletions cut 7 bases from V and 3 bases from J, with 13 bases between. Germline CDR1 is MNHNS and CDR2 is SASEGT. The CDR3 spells CASIGGGFNQPQHF. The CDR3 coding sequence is TGTGCCAGCATCGGAGGGGGGTTCAATCAGCCCCAGCATTTT.

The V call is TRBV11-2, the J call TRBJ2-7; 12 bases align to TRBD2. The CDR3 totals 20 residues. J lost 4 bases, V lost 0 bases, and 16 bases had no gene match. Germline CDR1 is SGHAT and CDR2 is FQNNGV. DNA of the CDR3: TGTGCCAGCAGCTTAGATTTCCTAGCGGGGGGGCGATCGCTTCAGTACGAGCAGTACTTC. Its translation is CASSLDFLAGGRSLQYEQYF. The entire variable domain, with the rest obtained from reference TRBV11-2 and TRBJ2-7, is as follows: EAGVAQSPRYKIIEKRQSVAFWCNPISGHATLYWYQQILGQGPKLLIQFQNNGVVDDSQLPKDRFSAERLKGVDSTLKIQPAKLEDSAVYLCASSLDFLAGGRSLQYEQYFGPGTRLTVT.

CDR3 DNA: TGCGCCAGCAGCCAAGTGGCCTACCTTGGCCCGGGCGAGACCCAGTACTTC. Translating gives CASSQVAYLGPGETQYF. The chain combines TRBV4-3 with TRBJ2-5; D remains unclear. The germline gives CDR1 LGHNA, CDR2 YSLEER. Trimming cost V 1 base and J 5 bases, with 20 bases left between them. The CDR3 sequence is 17 residues long.

The CDR3 loop is CASSLQGYYEQYF. The CDR3, as DNA: TGTGCCAGCAGTTTACAGGGATACTACGAGCAGTACTTC. V and J are TRBV28 and TRBJ2-7; a possible D gene is TRBD1 (5 bases). This CDR3 is built from 13 residues. CDR1 and CDR2 (germline): MDHEN, SYDVKM. The germline V and J ends were trimmed by 2 bases and 3 bases, with 8 bases remaining between them.

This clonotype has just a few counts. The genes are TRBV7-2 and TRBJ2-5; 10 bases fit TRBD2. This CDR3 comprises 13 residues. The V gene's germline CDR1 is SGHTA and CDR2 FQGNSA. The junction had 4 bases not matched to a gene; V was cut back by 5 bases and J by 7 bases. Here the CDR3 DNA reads TGTGCCAGCAGCCCCTTAGCGGGAGGGACCCAGTACTTC. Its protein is CASSPLAGGTQYF.

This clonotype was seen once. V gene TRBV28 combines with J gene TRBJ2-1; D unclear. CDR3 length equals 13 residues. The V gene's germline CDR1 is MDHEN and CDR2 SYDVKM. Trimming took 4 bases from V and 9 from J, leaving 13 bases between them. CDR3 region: CASSSLGLGEQFF. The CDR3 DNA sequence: TGTGCCAGCAGTTCATTGGGTTTGGGTGAGCAGTTCTTC.

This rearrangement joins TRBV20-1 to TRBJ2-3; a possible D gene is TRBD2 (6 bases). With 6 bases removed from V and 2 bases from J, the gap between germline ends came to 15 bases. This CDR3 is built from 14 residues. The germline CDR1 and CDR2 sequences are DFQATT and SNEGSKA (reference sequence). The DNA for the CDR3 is TGCAGTGCCCCCCGGGACTGGCACACAGATACGCAGTATTTT. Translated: CSAPRDWHTDTQYF.